A single sample gave rise to the 31 T cell receptor beta chains below, sequenced in a study of control samples from healthy donors and cancer patients. Measured with immunoSEQ multiplex PCR; TCRdb has only the in-frame clones, and not every one. Of about 170,000 clones detected, about 90% appear once; the ten largest clones hold nearly 5%. Sequenced input: blood. Source of these receptors: a woman in her twenties or thirties in good health.

The chain uses TRBV11-2 and TRBJ2-2; no clear D. Trimming removed 0 bases at V and 3 bases at J, with 5 bases between. Germline CDR1 SGHAT, CDR2 FQNNGV. The length of the CDR3 is 14 residues. The CDR3 loop is CASSLDWDTGELFF. Here the CDR3 DNA reads TGTGCCAGCAGCTTAGATTGGGACACCGGGGAGCTGTTTTTT.

The rearrangement uses TRBV7-9 and TRBJ1-2; D might be TRBD1 (5 bases). Trimming pared 5 bases from V and 8 bases from J, leaving 15 bases between. Germline V gene sequence: CDR1 SEHNR, CDR2 FQNEAQ (reference sequence). The CDR3 is 13 amino acids. This chain's CDR3 is CASSPSGDGGYTF. As DNA, the CDR3 is TGTGCCAGCAGCCCGTCGGGGGATGGAGGCTACACCTTC.

V usage is TRBV27 and J usage is TRBJ2-1; TRBD2 agrees at 8 bases. CDR1 is MNHEY and CDR2 is SMNVEV in the germline V gene (reference sequence). This CDR3 comprises 13 residues. J gave up 15 bases and V 3 bases, and 10 bases lay outside the gene matches. The CDR3 nucleotides read TGTGCCAGCAGTTTGGCGAGCGGGAGACGGAGGTTCTTC. Translated: CASSLASGRRRFF.

The chain joins TRBV19 to TRBJ1-1, with D unclear. Trimming left V 3 bases short and J 0 bases short, with 5 bases between. The CDR3 is 13 amino acids. Germline-derived CDR1 and CDR2 are LNHDA and SQIVND (reference sequence). Here the CDR3 reads CASSIFLNTEAFF. The DNA for the CDR3 is TGTGCCAGTAGTATTTTCCTGAACACTGAAGCTTTCTTT.

The chain has TRBV5-1 and TRBJ2-4, with no clear D. Trimming cost V 0 bases and J 0 bases, with 10 bases left between them. The CDR3 totals 16 residues. In germline, CDR1 is SGHRS, CDR2 YFSETQ. The chain's CDR3 is CASSLDGNLAKNIQYF. CDR3 bases: TGCGCCAGCAGCTTGGACGGAAATCTAGCCAAAAACATTCAGTACTTC.

CDR3 in DNA: TGCAGTGCTAGTATGCCCTACAATGAGCAGTTCTTC. Translating it yields CSASMPYNEQFF. The chain combines TRBV20-1 with TRBJ2-1; D ambiguous. CDR3 length: 12 residues. Germline CDR1 reads DFQATT; CDR2 reads SNEGSKA (reference sequence). Trimming removed 3 bases at V and 2 bases at J, with 5 bases between.

This chain uses TRBV10-3 with TRBJ1-6; a weak D match, TRBD1 (5 bases). The V end was cut by 7 bases, the J end by 8 bases, with 15 bases between. In germline, CDR1 is ENHRY, CDR2 SYGVKD. This CDR3 contains 14 residues. CDR3 region: CAIKRAQGDSPLHF. In DNA, the CDR3 is TGTGCCATCAAGCGGGCCCAAGGGGATTCACCCCTCCACTTT.

The rearrangement joins TRBV5-1 to TRBJ1-5; D ambiguous. Germline V CDR1 and CDR2: SGHRS, YFSETQ. CDR3 length equals 13 residues. The V gene lost 2 bases and the J gene lost 9 bases, with 12 bases spanning the gap. The CDR3 DNA sequence: TGCGCCAGCAGCTTAGAGGCCAACCGGCCCCAGCATTTT. Protein: CASSLEANRPQHF.

The V gene is TRBV24-1, the J gene TRBJ2-2; no clear D. Trimming removed 1 base from V and 1 base from J, with 12 bases in between. CDR3 length: 17 amino acids. Looked up from germline, CDR1 is KGHDR and CDR2 is SFDVKD. CDR3 amino acids: CATSDFGLPVNTGELFF. CDR3 in DNA: TGTGCCACCAGTGATTTCGGGCTGCCAGTGAACACCGGGGAGCTGTTTTTT.

This sequence joins TRBV5-5 and TRBJ1-5; TRBD1 aligns across 10 bases. The CDR3 loop spans 15 amino acids. CDR1 is SGHKS, CDR2 YYEKEE, per germline (reference sequence). J lost 5 bases, V lost 4 bases, and 6 bases had no gene match. The DNA of the CDR3 is TGTGCCAGCAGCCGTACGGGACAGGGGTATCAGCCCCAGCATTTT. Residues: CASSRTGQGYQPQHF.

The chain carries TRBV19 and TRBJ2-5; D is ambiguous. The germline CDR1 and CDR2 sequences are LNHDA and SQIVND (reference sequence). This CDR3 region has 15 residues. V shed 3 bases and J shed 1 base, with 12 bases lying between them. The CDR3 is CASSMGRVGQETQYF. Here the CDR3 DNA reads TGTGCCAGTAGTATGGGCCGGGTGGGCCAAGAGACCCAGTACTTC.

The chain employs TRBV6-5 and TRBJ1-2; a possible D gene is TRBD1 (5 bases). Looked up from germline, CDR1 is MNHEY and CDR2 is SVGAGI. V lost 6 bases, J lost 3 bases, and 11 bases lay in between. This CDR3 is built from 13 residues. The CDR3 is CASRAGVYYGYTF. The CDR3 DNA is TGTGCCAGCAGGGCGGGGGTTTACTATGGCTACACCTTC.

The V call is TRBV13, the J call TRBJ1-1; no reliable D call. This CDR3 has 12 residues. Between the trimmed V and J ends, which lost 10 bases and 0 bases, there was a span of 9 bases. Germline assignment: CDR1 PRHDT and CDR2 FYEKMQ (reference sequence). The CDR3 reads CATGEVNTEAFF. In DNA form, the CDR3 reads TGTGCCACCGGGGAGGTGAACACTGAAGCTTTCTTT.

This chain's CDR3 is CSVDGNAYGYTF. CDR3 bases: TGCAGCGTTGATGGCAACGCCTATGGCTACACCTTC. The chain links TRBV29-1 to TRBJ1-2; unclear D gene. Trimming shortened V by 3 bases and J by 4 bases, and 9 bases separated the two germline ends. This CDR3 region has 12 residues. Germline loops: CDR1 SQVTM, CDR2 ANQGSEA.

A single count supports this clone. The genes are TRBV2 and TRBJ2-1, with 7 bases matching TRBD1. The CDR3 contains 15 residues. After removal of 11 bases from V and 0 bases from J, the junction contained 10 bases not matched to a gene. In germline, CDR1 is SNHLY, CDR2 FYNNEI. CDR3 sequence (DNA): TGTGCCGTGGGGGTGGGGGACAGCTCCTACAATGAGCAGTTCTTC. Protein: CAVGVGDSSYNEQFF.

The chain couples TRBV30 to TRBJ1-5, with TRBD1 identical over 10 bases. There are 14 residues in the CDR3. The trim removed 5 bases at V and 2 bases at J, leaving 3 bases unmatched. Germline lookup yields CDR1 GTSNPN and CDR2 SVGIG (reference sequence). CDR3 in DNA: TGTGCCTGGTGTGGGACAGGGGGCAATCAGCCCCAGCATTTT. It specifies CAWCGTGGNQPQHF.

The chain joins TRBV9 to TRBJ1-2; a weak D match, TRBD1 (5 bases). Looked up from germline, CDR1 is SGDLS and CDR2 is YYNGEE. CDR3 length: 13 residues. The ends were cut back, 4 bases at V and 3 bases at J, with 10 bases in the middle. CDR3 in amino acids: CASSPGGDYGYTF. CDR3 in DNA: TGTGCCAGCAGCCCCGGGGGTGACTATGGCTACACCTTC.

This chain links TRBV2 with TRBJ1-4; a weak D match, TRBD1 (5 bases). CDR1 is SNHLY, CDR2 FYNNEI, per germline. The ends were cut back, 0 bases at V and 5 bases at J, with 10 bases in the middle. This CDR3 region has 15 residues. CDR3 sequence reads: CASSEALGRNEKLFF. In nucleotides, the CDR3 is TGTGCCAGCAGTGAAGCGCTGGGACGAAATGAAAAACTGTTTTTT.

The rearrangement joins TRBV27 to TRBJ2-3, with 7 bases lining up with TRBD1. V lost 6 bases, J lost 2 bases, and 5 bases stayed unmatched. The CDR3 sequence is 14 residues long. Germline V lookup: CDR1 MNHEY, CDR2 SMNVEV (reference sequence). CDR3 bases: TGTGCCAGCAGACCCGGACAGGTCACAGATACGCAGTATTTT. Protein sequence: CASRPGQVTDTQYF.

The J gene is TRBJ1-5, the V gene TRBV5-1; a possible D gene is TRBD1 (5 bases). The CDR3 contains 15 residues. Per germline, CDR1 SGHRS and CDR2 YFSETQ. Between the trimmed V and J ends, which lost 0 bases and 0 bases, there was a span of 7 bases. CDR3 region: CASSLGGISNQPQHF. DNA for the CDR3: TGCGCCAGCAGCTTGGGGGGGATTAGCAATCAGCCCCAGCATTTT.

The chain joins TRBV6-5 to TRBJ2-7; D gene ambiguous. V dropped 6 bases and J dropped 2 bases, with 11 bases sitting between them. From germline, CDR1 is MNHEY and CDR2 SVGAGI. This CDR3 is 13 amino acids long. In DNA, the CDR3 is TGTGCCAGCAGCCCCCCCACAACCTACGAGCAGTACTTC. It codes for CASSPPTTYEQYF.

This clone was picked up one time. V is TRBV4-1 and J is TRBJ1-1, with 7 bases fitting TRBD1. Unmatched junction bases numbered 5, after V lost 1 base and J lost 3 bases. Germline assignment: CDR1 MGHRA and CDR2 YSYEKL. This CDR3 has 15 residues. The CDR3 bases are TGCGCCAGCAGCCAAGCACAGGGGTACGACACTGAAGCTTTCTTT. Translating it yields CASSQAQGYDTEAFF.

The V call is TRBV24-1, the J call TRBJ2-5, with D tentatively TRBD1 or TRBD2 (6 bases each). Germline V gene sequence: CDR1 KGHDR, CDR2 SFDVKD. CDR3 length equals 16 residues. V was shortened by 3 bases and J by 5 bases, with 18 bases between the two germline ends. CDR3 DNA sequence: TGTGCCACCAGTGATCAATCGACAACAGGGAGGGAGACCCAGTACTTC. This sequence encodes CATSDQSTTGRETQYF.

The chain couples TRBV18 to TRBJ2-5; no definite D call. Between the trimmed V and J ends, which lost 0 bases and 5 bases, there was a span of 16 bases. Germline values: CDR1 KGHSH, CDR2 LQKENI. The CDR3 sequence is 16 residues long. The CDR3 loop reads CASSPPESQLGETQYF. The DNA of the CDR3 is TGTGCCAGCTCACCACCCGAAAGCCAACTCGGGGAGACCCAGTACTTC.

This rearrangement joins TRBV7-2 to TRBJ2-4; perhaps TRBD1 as D (6 bases). Germline CDR1 is SGHTA and CDR2 is FQGNSA. CDR3 length: 13 residues. Deletions cut 3 bases from V and 8 bases from J, with 11 bases between. The CDR3 is CASSFTGPDIQYF. The CDR3, as DNA: TGTGCCAGCAGCTTTACAGGGCCGGACATTCAGTACTTC.

This clone was detected a few times. The chain couples TRBV19 to TRBJ1-2; a possible D gene is TRBD1 (6 bases). The V and J ends lost 4 bases and 4 bases respectively, with 13 bases between them. The CDR3 is made up of 14 amino acids. CDR1 is LNHDA and CDR2 is SQIVND in the germline V gene (reference sequence). CDR3 in DNA: TGTGCCAGTAGTACCCGGCAGGGGTCCTATGGCTACACCTTC. As protein: CASSTRQGSYGYTF.

This clone was seen a few times. The J gene is TRBJ2-3, the V gene TRBV4-1; TRBD2 agrees at 11 bases. Looked up from germline, CDR1 is MGHRA and CDR2 is YSYEKL. This CDR3 has 15 amino acids. The V and J ends lost 0 bases and 12 bases, in that order; junction bases with no gene match: 8. CDR3 sequence (DNA): TGCGCCAGCAGCCAAGAGTCACTAGCGGGGGTAAGACAGTATTTT. Translated: CASSQESLAGVRQYF.

Details on this clone: The same CDR3 is also encoded by other DNA sequences in this sample. The CDR3 nucleotides are TGTGCTAGTGGTTTGGGTCTGACCCAGTACTTC. Translated, it gives CASGLGLTQYF. This chain joins TRBV12-5 and TRBJ2-5; D not resolved. V was shortened by 1 base and J by 7 bases, with 4 bases between the two germline ends. Germline lookup yields CDR1 LGHNT and CDR2 FRNRAP. The CDR3 contains 11 residues.

This chain links TRBV7-2 with TRBJ1-1, with 7 bases fitting TRBD1. Germline V gives CDR1 SGHTA, CDR2 FQGNSA. This CDR3 has 15 amino acids. Unmatched junction bases numbered 9, after V lost 2 bases and J lost 6 bases. CDR3: CASSLYRGPNSEAFF. The CDR3 DNA sequence: TGTGCCAGCAGCTTATACAGGGGACCCAACTCTGAAGCTTTCTTT.

This clone was seen just once. The chain carries TRBV7-9 and TRBJ1-4; TRBD1 aligns across 7 bases. Per germline, CDR1 SEHNR and CDR2 FQNEAQ (reference sequence). The CDR3 contains 15 residues. V lost 0 bases and J lost 7; bases outside the gene matches: 5. CDR3 bases: TGTGCCAGCAGCTTAGCGACAGGGATGTTTGAAAAACTGTTTTTT. It codes for CASSLATGMFEKLFF.

This clone was picked up one time. The chain recombines TRBV5-6 with TRBJ2-2, with D perhaps TRBD2 (6 bases). The ends were cut back, 5 bases at V and 9 bases at J, with 14 bases in the middle. Germline CDR1 is SGHDT and CDR2 is YYEEEE. This CDR3 is built from 13 residues. The CDR3, as DNA: TGTGCCAGCAGAGAAGGAGGGTCTCGGGAGCTGTTTTTT. It yields the protein CASREGGSRELFF.